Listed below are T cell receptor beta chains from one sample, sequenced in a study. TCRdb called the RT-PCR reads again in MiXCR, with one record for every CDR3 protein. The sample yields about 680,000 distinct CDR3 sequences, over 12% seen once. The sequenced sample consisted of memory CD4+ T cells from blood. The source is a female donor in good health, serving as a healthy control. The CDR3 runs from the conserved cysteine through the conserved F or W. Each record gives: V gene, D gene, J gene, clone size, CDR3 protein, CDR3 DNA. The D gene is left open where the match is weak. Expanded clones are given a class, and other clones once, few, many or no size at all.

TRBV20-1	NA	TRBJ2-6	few	CSARVLGSGANVLTF	TGCAGTGCTAGAGTATTAGGGTCTGGGGCCAACGTCCTGACTTTC
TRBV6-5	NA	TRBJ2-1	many	CASSYDPYNEQFF	TGTGCCAGCAGTTACGACCCTTACAATGAGCAGTTCTTC
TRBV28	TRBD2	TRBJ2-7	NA	CASSRIGTTLIPHEQYF	TGTGCCAGCAGCCGGATCGGGACTACACTTATCCCTCACGAGCAGTACTTC
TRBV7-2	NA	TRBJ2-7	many	CASSPTTYEQYF	TGTGCCAGCAGTCCCACAACCTACGAGCAGTACTTC
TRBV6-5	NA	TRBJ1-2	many	CASSSGQPPRSYTF	TGTGCCAGCAGCTCCGGACAACCACCTAGGAGCTACACCTTC
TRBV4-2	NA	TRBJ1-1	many	CASSQDQGQLNTEAFF	TGTGCCAGCAGCCAAGATCAAGGGCAGTTGAACACTGAAGCTTTCTTT
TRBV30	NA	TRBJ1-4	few	CASPVNPTNEKLFF	TGTGCCTCCCCGGTGAACCCAACTAATGAAAAACTGTTTTTT
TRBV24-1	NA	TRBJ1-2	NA	CATSAHQGTGYTF	TGTGCCACCAGTGCGCATCAGGGGACTGGCTACACCTTC
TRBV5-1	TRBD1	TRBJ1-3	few	CASSSGQAGNTIYF	TGCGCCAGCAGCTCGGGACAGGCTGGAAACACCATATATTTT
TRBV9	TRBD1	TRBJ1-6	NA	CASSVDVTGYSPLHF	TGTGCCAGCAGCGTAGACGTGACAGGGTATTCACCCCTCCACTTT
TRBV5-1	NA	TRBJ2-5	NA	CASSLNPGEGTQYF	TGCGCCAGCAGCTTGAATCCGGGTGAAGGGACCCAGTACTTC
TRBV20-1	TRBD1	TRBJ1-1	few	CSASPWDRTEAFF	TGCAGTGCTAGTCCTTGGGACAGGACTGAAGCTTTCTTT
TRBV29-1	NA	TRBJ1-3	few	CSTLGADGNTIYF	TGCAGCACCCTCGGGGCGGACGGAAACACCATATATTTT
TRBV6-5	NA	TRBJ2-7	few	CASSYRPAGFGGEQYF	TGTGCCAGCAGTTATCGGCCGGCTGGCTTTGGGGGAGAGCAGTACTTC
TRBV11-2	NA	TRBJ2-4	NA	CASSLEGGASIQYF	TGTGCCAGCAGCTTAGAGGGGGGGGCAAGCATTCAGTACTTC
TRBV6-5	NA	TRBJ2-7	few	CASSYSISSGGKSYEQYF	TGTGCCAGCAGTTACTCGATATCCAGTGGCGGGAAGTCCTACGAGCAGTACTTC